This T cell receptor beta chain was identified during a study of OX40 agonist ivuxolimab in advanced cancers. V lost 5 bases to trimming and J lost 4 bases; unmatched junction nucleotides: 9. Germline CDR1 and CDR2: SGHVS and FQNEAQ. The CDR3 is 17 residues long. The table came from immunoSEQ multiplex PCR; TCRdb's copy has only in-frame clones and leaves some out. This repertoire shows roughly 89,000 clones, roughly 91% found once; its top ten account for roughly 0.32%. This sequence was found in an adult with an advanced solid tumor such as melanoma, head and neck, liver or kidney cancer. The material was CD4+ or CD8+ T cells sorted from blood, obtained in a trial of the OX40 agonist ivuxolimab. The chain couples TRBV7-8 to TRBJ2-2, with TRBD1 matching over 11 bases. The chain's CDR3 is CASSPRTGGIGTGELFF. CDR3 sequence (DNA): TGTGCCAGCAGCCCCCGGACAGGGGGCATCGGCACCGGGGAGCTGTTTTTT.